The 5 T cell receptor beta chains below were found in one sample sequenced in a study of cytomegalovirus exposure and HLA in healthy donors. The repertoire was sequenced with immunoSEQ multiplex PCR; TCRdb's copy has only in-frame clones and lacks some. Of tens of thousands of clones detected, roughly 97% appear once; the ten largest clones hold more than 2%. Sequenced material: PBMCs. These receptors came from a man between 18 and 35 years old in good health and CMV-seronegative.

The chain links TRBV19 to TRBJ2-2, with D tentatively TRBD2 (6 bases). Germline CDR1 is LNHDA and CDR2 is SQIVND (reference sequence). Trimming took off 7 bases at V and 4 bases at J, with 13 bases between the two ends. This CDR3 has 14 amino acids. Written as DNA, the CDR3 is TGTGCCAGTAATAGCGCGGGACGCACCGGGGAGCTGTTTTTT. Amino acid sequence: CASNSAGRTGELFF.

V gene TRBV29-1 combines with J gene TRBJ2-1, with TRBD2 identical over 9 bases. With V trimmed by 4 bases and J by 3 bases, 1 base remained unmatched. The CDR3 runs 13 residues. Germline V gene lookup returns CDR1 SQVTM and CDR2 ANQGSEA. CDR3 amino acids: CSVGLAVYNEQFF. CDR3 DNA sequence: TGCAGCGTTGGACTAGCGGTCTACAATGAGCAGTTCTTC.

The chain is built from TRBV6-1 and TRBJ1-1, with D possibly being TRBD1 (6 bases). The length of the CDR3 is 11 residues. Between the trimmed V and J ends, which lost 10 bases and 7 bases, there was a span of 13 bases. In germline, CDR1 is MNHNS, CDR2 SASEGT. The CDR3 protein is CAIPRGSEAFF. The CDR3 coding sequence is TGTGCCATCCCTAGGGGGAGTGAAGCTTTCTTT.

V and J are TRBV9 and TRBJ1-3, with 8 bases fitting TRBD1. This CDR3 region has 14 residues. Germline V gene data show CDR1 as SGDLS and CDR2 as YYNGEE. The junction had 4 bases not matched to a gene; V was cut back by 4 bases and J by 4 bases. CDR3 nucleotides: TGTGCCAGCAGCTCGACAGGGGTAGGAAACACCATATATTTT. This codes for CASSSTGVGNTIYF.

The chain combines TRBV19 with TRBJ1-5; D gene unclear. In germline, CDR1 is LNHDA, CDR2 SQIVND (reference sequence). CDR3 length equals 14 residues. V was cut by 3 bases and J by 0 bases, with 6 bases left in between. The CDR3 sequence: CASSISDSNQPQHF. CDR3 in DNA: TGTGCCAGTAGTATCAGTGATAGCAATCAGCCCCAGCATTTT.